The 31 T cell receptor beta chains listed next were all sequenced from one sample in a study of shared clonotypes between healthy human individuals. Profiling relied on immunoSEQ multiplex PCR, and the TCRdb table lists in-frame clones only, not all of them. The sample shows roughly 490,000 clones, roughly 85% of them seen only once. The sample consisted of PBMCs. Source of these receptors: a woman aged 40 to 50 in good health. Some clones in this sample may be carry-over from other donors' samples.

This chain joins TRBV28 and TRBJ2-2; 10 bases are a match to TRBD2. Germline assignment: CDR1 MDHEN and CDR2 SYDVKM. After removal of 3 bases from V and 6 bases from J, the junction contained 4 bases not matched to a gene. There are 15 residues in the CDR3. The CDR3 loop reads CASSFFLAGAGELFF. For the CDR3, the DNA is TGTGCCAGCAGTTTCTTCCTAGCGGGAGCCGGGGAGCTGTTTTTT.

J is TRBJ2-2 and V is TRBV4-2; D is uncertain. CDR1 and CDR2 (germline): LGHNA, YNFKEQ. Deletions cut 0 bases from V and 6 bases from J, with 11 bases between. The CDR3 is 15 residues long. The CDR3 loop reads CASSQEASKPGELFF. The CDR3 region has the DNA TGTGCCAGCAGCCAAGAGGCCAGTAAACCCGGGGAGCTGTTTTTT.

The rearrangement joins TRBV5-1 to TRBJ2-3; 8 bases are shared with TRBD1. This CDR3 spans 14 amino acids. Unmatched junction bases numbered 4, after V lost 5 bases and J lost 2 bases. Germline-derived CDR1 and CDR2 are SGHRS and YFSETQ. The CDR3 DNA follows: TGCGCCAGCAGGAAGGGACAGGCCACAGATACGCAGTATTTT. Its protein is CASRKGQATDTQYF.

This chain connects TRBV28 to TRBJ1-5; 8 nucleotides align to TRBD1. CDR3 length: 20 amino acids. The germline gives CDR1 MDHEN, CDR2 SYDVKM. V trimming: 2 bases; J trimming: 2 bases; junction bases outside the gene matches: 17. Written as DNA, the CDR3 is TGTGCCAGCAGTTTAGGGGCGCAGGGGGCGCAGGGTTTTGGCAATCAGCCCCAGCATTTT. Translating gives CASSLGAQGAQGFGNQPQHF.

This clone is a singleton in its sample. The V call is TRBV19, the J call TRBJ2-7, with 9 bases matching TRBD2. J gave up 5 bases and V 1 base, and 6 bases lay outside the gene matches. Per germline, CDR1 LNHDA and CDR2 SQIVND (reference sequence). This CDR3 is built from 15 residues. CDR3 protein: CASSIVGTSIDEQYF. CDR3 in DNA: TGTGCCAGTAGTATAGTGGGGACTAGCATCGACGAGCAGTACTTC. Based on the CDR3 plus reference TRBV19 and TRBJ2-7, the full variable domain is DGGITQSPKYLFRKEGQNVTLSCEQNLNHDAMYWYRQDPGQGLRLIYYSQIVNDFQKGDIAEGYSVSREKKESFPLTVTSAQKNPTAFYLCASSIVGTSIDEQYFGPGTRLTVT.

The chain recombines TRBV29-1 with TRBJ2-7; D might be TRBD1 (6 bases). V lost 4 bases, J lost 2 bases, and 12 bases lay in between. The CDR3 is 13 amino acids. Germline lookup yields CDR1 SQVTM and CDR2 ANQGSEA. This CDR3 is CSVGTEEPYEQYF. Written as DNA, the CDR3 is TGCAGCGTTGGGACAGAAGAACCCTACGAGCAGTACTTC.

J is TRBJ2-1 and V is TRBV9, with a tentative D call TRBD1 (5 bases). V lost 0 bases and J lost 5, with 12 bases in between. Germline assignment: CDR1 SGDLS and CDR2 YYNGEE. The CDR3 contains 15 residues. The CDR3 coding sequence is TGTGCCAGCAGCGTAGAAGGGGCTTCCCACAATGAGCAGTTCTTC. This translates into CASSVEGASHNEQFF.

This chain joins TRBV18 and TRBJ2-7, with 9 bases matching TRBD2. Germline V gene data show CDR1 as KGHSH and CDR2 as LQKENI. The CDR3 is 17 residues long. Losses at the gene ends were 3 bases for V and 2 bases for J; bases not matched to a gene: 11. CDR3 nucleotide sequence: TGTGCCAGCTCACCCTCGCCTAGCGGGATGGGGGCCTACGAGCAGTACTTC. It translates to CASSPSPSGMGAYEQYF.

The CDR3 DNA follows: TGTGCCAGCAGCTTCTCGACCGACTCCAAAAACATTCAGTACTTC. The encoded protein is CASSFSTDSKNIQYF. V and J are TRBV7-3 and TRBJ2-4; D is uncertain. Germline CDR1 reads SGHTA; CDR2 reads FQGTGA. V was cut by 3 bases and J by 2 bases, with 11 bases left in between. The CDR3 is made up of 15 amino acids. The whole variable domain, remainder taken from reference TRBV7-3 and TRBJ2-4, is GAGVSQTPSNKVTEKGKYVELRCDPISGHTALYWYRQSLGQGPEFLIYFQGTGAADDSGLPNDRFFAVRPEGSVSTLKIQRTERGDSAVYLCASSFSTDSKNIQYFGAGTRLSVL.

The CDR3: CASSFYLGQGGYQPQHF. The CDR3 DNA is TGTGCCAGCAGCTTCTACCTAGGACAGGGTGGCTATCAGCCCCAGCATTTT. This chain uses TRBV7-9 with TRBJ1-5; the match to TRBD1 covers 8 bases. Germline loops: CDR1 SEHNR, CDR2 FQNEAQ (reference sequence). Trimming removed 3 bases from V and 5 bases from J; junction bases left unmatched: 12. CDR3 length equals 17 residues.

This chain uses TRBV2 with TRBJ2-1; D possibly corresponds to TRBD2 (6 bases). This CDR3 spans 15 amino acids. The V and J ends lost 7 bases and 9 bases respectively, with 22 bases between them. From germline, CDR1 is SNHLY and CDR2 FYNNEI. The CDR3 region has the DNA TGTGCCAGCACCCCCAGGGAGGCCCCCGGGGGTGAGCAGTTCTTC. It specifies CASTPREAPGGEQFF.

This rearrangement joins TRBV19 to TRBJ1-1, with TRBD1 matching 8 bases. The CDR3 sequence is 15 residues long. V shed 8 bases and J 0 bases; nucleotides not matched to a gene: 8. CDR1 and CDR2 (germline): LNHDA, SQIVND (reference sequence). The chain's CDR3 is CASALRGQMNTEAFF. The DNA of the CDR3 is TGTGCCAGTGCCCTCAGGGGGCAAATGAACACTGAAGCTTTCTTT.

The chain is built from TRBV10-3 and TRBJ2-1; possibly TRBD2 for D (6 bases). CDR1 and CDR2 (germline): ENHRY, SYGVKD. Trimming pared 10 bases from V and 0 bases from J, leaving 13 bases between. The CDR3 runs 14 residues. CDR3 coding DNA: TGTGCCACCCGGGACTCCCGCTCCTACAATGAGCAGTTCTTC. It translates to CATRDSRSYNEQFF.

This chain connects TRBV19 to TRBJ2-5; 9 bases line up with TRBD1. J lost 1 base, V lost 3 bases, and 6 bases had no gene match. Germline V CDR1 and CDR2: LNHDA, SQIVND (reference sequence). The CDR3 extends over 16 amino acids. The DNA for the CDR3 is TGTGCCAGTAGTATGACCGGGACAGGGATCCAAGAGACCCAGTACTTC. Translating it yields CASSMTGTGIQETQYF. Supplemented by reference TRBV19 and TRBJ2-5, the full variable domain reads DGGITQSPKYLFRKEGQNVTLSCEQNLNHDAMYWYRQDPGQGLRLIYYSQIVNDFQKGDIAEGYSVSREKKESFPLTVTSAQKNPTAFYLCASSMTGTGIQETQYFGPGTRLLVL.

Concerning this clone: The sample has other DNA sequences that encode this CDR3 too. CDR3 nucleotide sequence: TGTGCCAGCAGCTCCACAGGGTTTAGTGGAAACACCATATATTTT. It codes for CASSSTGFSGNTIYF. The chain has TRBV28 and TRBJ1-3; the D gene is possibly TRBD1 (6 bases). Germline V gene data show CDR1 as MDHEN and CDR2 as SYDVKM. The CDR3 loop spans 15 amino acids. Deletions cut 6 bases from V and 3 bases from J, with 15 bases between.

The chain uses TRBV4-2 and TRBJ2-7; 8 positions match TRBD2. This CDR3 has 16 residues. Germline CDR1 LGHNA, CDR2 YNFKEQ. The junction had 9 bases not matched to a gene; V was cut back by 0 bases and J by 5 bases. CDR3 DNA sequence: TGTGCCAGCAGCCAAGATCTAAGCGGGAGAGGGAACGAGCAGTACTTC. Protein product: CASSQDLSGRGNEQYF.

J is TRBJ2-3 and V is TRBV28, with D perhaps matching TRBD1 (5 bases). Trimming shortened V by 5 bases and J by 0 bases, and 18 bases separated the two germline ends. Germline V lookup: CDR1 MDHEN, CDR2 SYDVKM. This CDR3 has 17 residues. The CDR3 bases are TGTGCCAGCAGTCACCAAGACAGCGCCACTAGCACAGATACGCAGTATTTT. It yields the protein CASSHQDSATSTDTQYF.

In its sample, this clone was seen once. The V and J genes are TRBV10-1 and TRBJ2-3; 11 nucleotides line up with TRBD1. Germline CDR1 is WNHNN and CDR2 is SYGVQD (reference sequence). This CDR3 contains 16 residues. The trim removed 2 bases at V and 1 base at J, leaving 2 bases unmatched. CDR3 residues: CASSEAGQGGTDTQYF. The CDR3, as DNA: TGCGCCAGCAGTGAGGCGGGACAGGGGGGCACAGATACGCAGTATTTT.

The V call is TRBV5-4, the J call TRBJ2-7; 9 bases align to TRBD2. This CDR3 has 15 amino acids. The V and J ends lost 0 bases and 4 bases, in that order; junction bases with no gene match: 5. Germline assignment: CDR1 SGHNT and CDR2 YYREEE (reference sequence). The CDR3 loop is CASSLATSGVYEQYF. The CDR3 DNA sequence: TGTGCCAGCAGCTTGGCGACTAGCGGAGTATACGAGCAGTACTTC.

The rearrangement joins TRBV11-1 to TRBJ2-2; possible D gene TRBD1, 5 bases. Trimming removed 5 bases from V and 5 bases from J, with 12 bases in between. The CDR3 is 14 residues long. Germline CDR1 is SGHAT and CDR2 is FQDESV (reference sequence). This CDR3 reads CASSVTSGTGELFF. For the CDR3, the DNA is TGTGCCAGCAGCGTCACCTCAGGGACCGGGGAGCTGTTTTTT.

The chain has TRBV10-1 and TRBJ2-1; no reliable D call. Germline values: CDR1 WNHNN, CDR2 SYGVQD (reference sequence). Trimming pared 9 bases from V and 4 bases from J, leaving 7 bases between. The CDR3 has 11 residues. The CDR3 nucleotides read TGCGCCAGTTCAAATTACAATGAGCAGTTCTTC. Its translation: CASSNYNEQFF.

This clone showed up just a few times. This CDR3 is CASSLSQGRGNYGYTF. The CDR3 region has the DNA TGTGCCAGCAGCTTGTCACAGGGGAGGGGGAACTATGGCTACACCTTC. V usage is TRBV5-4 and J usage is TRBJ1-2, with TRBD1 identical over 7 bases. This CDR3 region has 16 residues. V trimming: 1 base; J trimming: 2 bases; junction bases outside the gene matches: 8. Germline CDR1 SGHNT, CDR2 YYREEE (reference sequence). The full variable domain, its missing parts supplied by reference TRBV5-4 and TRBJ1-2, is ETGVTQSPTHLIKTRGQQVTLRCSSQSGHNTVSWYQQALGQGPQFIFQYYREEENGRGNFPPRFSGLQFPNYSSELNVNALELDDSALYLCASSLSQGRGNYGYTFGSGTRLTVV.

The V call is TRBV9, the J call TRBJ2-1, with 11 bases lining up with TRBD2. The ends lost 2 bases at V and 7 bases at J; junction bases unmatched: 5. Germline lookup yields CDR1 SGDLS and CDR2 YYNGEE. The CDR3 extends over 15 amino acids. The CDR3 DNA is TGTGCCAGCAGCGTCGTAGCGGGAGGGCCTAATGAGCAGTTCTTC. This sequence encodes CASSVVAGGPNEQFF.

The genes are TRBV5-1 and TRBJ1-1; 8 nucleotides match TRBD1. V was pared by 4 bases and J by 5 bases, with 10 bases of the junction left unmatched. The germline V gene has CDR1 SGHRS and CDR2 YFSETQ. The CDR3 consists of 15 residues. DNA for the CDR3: TGCGCCAGCAGCCCACTTAGACAGGGGAAGACTGAAGCTTTCTTT. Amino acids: CASSPLRQGKTEAFF.

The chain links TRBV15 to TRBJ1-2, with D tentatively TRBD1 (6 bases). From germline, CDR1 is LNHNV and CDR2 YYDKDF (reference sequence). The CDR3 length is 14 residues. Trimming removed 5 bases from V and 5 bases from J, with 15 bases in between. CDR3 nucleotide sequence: TGTGCCACCAGCGAAGGCAGGGGACCTTATGGCTACACCTTC. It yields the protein CATSEGRGPYGYTF.

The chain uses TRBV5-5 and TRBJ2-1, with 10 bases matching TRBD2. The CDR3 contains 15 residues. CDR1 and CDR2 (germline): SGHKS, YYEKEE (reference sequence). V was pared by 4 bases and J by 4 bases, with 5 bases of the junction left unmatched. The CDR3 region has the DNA TGTGCCAGCAGCCAGCTAGCGGGGGAATACAATGAGCAGTTCTTC. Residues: CASSQLAGEYNEQFF. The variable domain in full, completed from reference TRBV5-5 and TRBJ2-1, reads DAGVTQSPTHLIKTRGQQVTLRCSPISGHKSVSWYQQVLGQGPQFIFQYYEKEERGRGNFPDRFSARQFPNYSSELNVNALLLGDSALYLCASSQLAGEYNEQFFGPGTRLTVL.

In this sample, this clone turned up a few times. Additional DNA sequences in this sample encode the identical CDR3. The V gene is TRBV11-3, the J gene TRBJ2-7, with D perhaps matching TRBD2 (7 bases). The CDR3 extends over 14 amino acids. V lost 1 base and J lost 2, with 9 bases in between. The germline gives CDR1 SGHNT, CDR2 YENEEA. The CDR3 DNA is TGTGCCAGCAGCTTAGGAGGGGGGGCCTACGAGCAGTACTTC. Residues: CASSLGGGAYEQYF.

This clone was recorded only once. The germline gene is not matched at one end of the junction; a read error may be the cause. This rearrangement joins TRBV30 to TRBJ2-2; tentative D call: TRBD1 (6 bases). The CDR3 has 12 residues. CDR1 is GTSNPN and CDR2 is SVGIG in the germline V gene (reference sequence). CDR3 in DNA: TGTGCCTGGCCGTGGGACACCTGGGAGCTGTTTTTT. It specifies CAWPWDTWELFF.

CDR3: CASSLWAGGAPTDTQYF. The CDR3 DNA is TGTGCCAGCAGTTTATGGGCGGGGGGGGCGCCCACAGATACGCAGTATTTT. The genes are TRBV27 and TRBJ2-3; 9 nucleotides match TRBD2. V was pared by 1 base and J by 2 bases, with 7 bases of the junction left unmatched. In germline, CDR1 is MNHEY, CDR2 SMNVEV (reference sequence). The CDR3 runs 17 residues.

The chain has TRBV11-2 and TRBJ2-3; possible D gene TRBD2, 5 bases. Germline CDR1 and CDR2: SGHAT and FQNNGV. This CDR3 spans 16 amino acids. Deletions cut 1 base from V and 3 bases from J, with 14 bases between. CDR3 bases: TGTGCCAGCAGCTTAGTACCGGGATTGGGGACAGATACGCAGTATTTT. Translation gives CASSLVPGLGTDTQYF.

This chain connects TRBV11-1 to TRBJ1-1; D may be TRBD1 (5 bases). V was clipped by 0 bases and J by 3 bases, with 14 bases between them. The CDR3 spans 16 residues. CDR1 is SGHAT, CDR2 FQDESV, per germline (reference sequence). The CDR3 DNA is TGTGCCAGCAGCTTAGCGGTTGGCAGGGCGTACACTGAAGCTTTCTTT. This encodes CASSLAVGRAYTEAFF.